The 25 T cell receptor beta chains given below trace back to one sample, sequenced in a study of OX40 agonist ivuxolimab in advanced cancers. Assay: immunoSEQ multiplex PCR; the TCRdb copy retains only in-frame clones and omits some. Of 70,000 to 80,000 clones listed, 88% are singletons. The material sequenced was CD4+ or CD8+ T cells sorted from blood, taken in a trial of the OX40 agonist ivuxolimab. Receptors were obtained from an adult with an advanced solid tumor such as melanoma, head and neck, liver or kidney cancer.

The chain uses TRBV11-3 and TRBJ2-5, with TRBD2 identical over 9 bases. Germline V gene data show CDR1 as SGHNT and CDR2 as YENEEA. This CDR3 has 18 residues. Trimming cost V 0 bases and J 7 bases; bases outside gene matches: 15. Here the CDR3 reads CASSLEEVGTSIPRTQYF. As DNA, the CDR3 is TGTGCCAGCAGCTTAGAAGAAGTAGGGACTAGCATACCTAGGACCCAGTACTTC.

This chain connects TRBV19 to TRBJ1-2, with D uncertain. Germline-derived CDR1 and CDR2 are LNHDA and SQIVND (reference sequence). The V end lost 3 bases, the J end lost 4 bases, and 12 bases lay between the germline ends. The CDR3 has 14 residues. The CDR3 coding sequence is TGTGCCAGTAGTATGGGATGGAGGGTCTATGGCTACACCTTC. The encoded protein is CASSMGWRVYGYTF. The full variable domain, in which reference TRBV19 and TRBJ1-2 provide the parts outside the CDR3, is DGGITQSPKYLFRKEGQNVTLSCEQNLNHDAMYWYRQDPGQGLRLIYYSQIVNDFQKGDIAEGYSVSREKKESFPLTVTSAQKNPTAFYLCASSMGWRVYGYTFGSGTRLTVV.

The chain links TRBV4-1 to TRBJ2-7; 7 bases are a match to TRBD1. The CDR3 loop spans 14 amino acids. The trim removed 0 bases at V and 3 bases at J, leaving 2 bases unmatched. The germline gives CDR1 MGHRA, CDR2 YSYEKL. The CDR3: CASSQDTGVYEQYF. The CDR3 DNA reads as TGCGCCAGCAGCCAAGATACAGGGGTCTACGAGCAGTACTTC.

The CDR3 is CASSLEGMETQYF. The CDR3 DNA follows: TGCGCCAGCAGCTTGGAGGGTATGGAGACCCAGTACTTC. V gene TRBV5-1 combines with J gene TRBJ2-5; D gene uncertain. V was cut by 0 bases and J by 5 bases, with 8 bases left in between. Germline values: CDR1 SGHRS, CDR2 YFSETQ. The CDR3 runs 13 residues. Using reference TRBV5-1 and TRBJ2-5 for the parts outside the CDR3, the full variable domain is KAGVTQTPRYLIKTRGQQVTLSCSPISGHRSVSWYQQTPGQGLQFLFEYFSETQRNKGNFPGRFSGRQFSNSRSEMNVSTLELGDSALYLCASSLEGMETQYFGPGTRLLVL.

The chain carries TRBV23-1 and TRBJ1-1; D not resolved. TRBV23-1 carries the ORF label, with uncertain function. This CDR3 region has 15 residues. Trimming shortened V by 0 bases and J by 0 bases, and 8 bases separated the two germline ends. The CDR3 spells CASSQSASLNTEAFF. The DNA for the CDR3 is TGCGCCAGCAGTCAATCAGCCTCATTGAACACTGAAGCTTTCTTT.

V is TRBV7-2 and J is TRBJ2-1, with 8 bases identical to TRBD1. Trimming cost V 11 bases and J 7 bases; bases outside gene matches: 16. The CDR3 consists of 15 residues. Germline V CDR1 and CDR2: SGHTA, FQGNSA. CDR3: CAVDRRQGKNNEQFF. The CDR3 bases are TGTGCCGTGGACCGTCGACAGGGGAAAAATAATGAGCAGTTCTTC.

The rearrangement links TRBV5-4 to TRBJ2-2; TRBD2 matches at 7 bases. The CDR3 sequence is 18 residues long. CDR1 and CDR2 (germline): SGHNT, YYREEE (reference sequence). Unmatched junction bases numbered 12, after V lost 4 bases and J lost 0 bases. The CDR3 region is CASSLLGIGRANTGELFF. The CDR3 DNA is TGTGCCAGCAGCCTCCTGGGAATAGGGAGGGCGAACACCGGGGAGCTGTTTTTT. The full variable domain, with the rest looked up from reference TRBV5-4 and TRBJ2-2, is ETGVTQSPTHLIKTRGQQVTLRCSSQSGHNTVSWYQQALGQGPQFIFQYYREEENGRGNFPPRFSGLQFPNYSSELNVNALELDDSALYLCASSLLGIGRANTGELFFGEGSRLTVL.

The chain combines TRBV25-1 with TRBJ2-7, with 9 bases that match TRBD2. CDR1 MGHDK and CDR2 SYGVNS come from the germline V gene. With V trimmed by 2 bases and J by 0 bases, 2 bases remained unmatched. CDR3 length equals 15 residues. In DNA form, the CDR3 reads TGTGCCAGCAGTGAAAAGCGGGGGGCCTCCTACGAGCAGTACTTC. Encoded protein: CASSEKRGASYEQYF.

The CDR3 reads CASSPGGLTEAFF. The CDR3 coding sequence is TGTGCCAGCAGCCCAGGGGGCCTGACTGAAGCTTTCTTT. This chain links TRBV9 with TRBJ1-1; TRBD1 aligns across 8 bases. V was pared by 4 bases and J by 5 bases, with 4 bases of the junction left unmatched. The CDR3 sequence is 13 residues long. Germline V gene lookup returns CDR1 SGDLS and CDR2 YYNGEE.

The chain employs TRBV5-1 and TRBJ2-5; unclear D gene. V dropped 2 bases and J dropped 5 bases, with 10 bases sitting between them. CDR1 and CDR2 from the germline V gene are SGHRS and YFSETQ. This CDR3 has 13 residues. CDR3 sequence: CASSFSDGETQYF. The CDR3 region has the DNA TGCGCCAGCAGCTTCTCTGATGGGGAGACCCAGTACTTC.

This rearrangement joins TRBV6-1 to TRBJ1-5, with a weak D call TRBD1 (5 bases). The germline CDR1 and CDR2 sequences are MNHNS and SASEGT. With 8 bases removed from V and 3 bases from J, the gap between germline ends came to 17 bases. The CDR3 covers 15 residues. The chain's CDR3 is CASGTAQGLNQPQHF. The DNA for the CDR3 is TGTGCCAGCGGGACCGCCCAAGGGCTCAATCAGCCCCAGCATTTT.

This chain joins TRBV28 and TRBJ1-6; D unclear. The CDR3 spans 13 residues. The V end was cut by 11 bases, the J end by 9 bases, with 17 bases between. The germline V gene encodes CDR1 MDHEN and CDR2 SYDVKM. CDR3 region: CAAARRQSSPLHF. CDR3 in DNA: TGTGCCGCCGCGAGGCGCCAGAGTTCACCCCTCCACTTT. Full variable domain (remainder filled in from reference TRBV28 and TRBJ1-6): DVKVTQSSRYLVKRTGEKVFLECVQDMDHENMFWYRQDPGLGLRLIYFSYDVKMKEKGDIPEGYSVSREKKERFSLILESASTNQTSMYLCAAARRQSSPLHFGNGTRLTVT.

The chain is built from TRBV6-9 and TRBJ2-5; TRBD2 is a possible D gene (6 bases). This CDR3 spans 14 amino acids. Germline CDR1 MNHGY, CDR2 SVAAGI. Trimming pared 3 bases from V and 2 bases from J, leaving 10 bases between. The CDR3 loop is CASSYPGEQETQYF. The CDR3, as DNA: TGTGCCAGCAGTTACCCGGGAGAGCAAGAGACCCAGTACTTC.

The chain carries TRBV27 and TRBJ1-1, with a tentative D call TRBD1 (6 bases). CDR1 and CDR2 (germline): MNHEY, SMNVEV (reference sequence). The CDR3 runs to 17 residues. V gave up 5 bases and J gave up 0 bases, with 19 bases separating them. CDR3 DNA sequence: TGTGCCAGCAGTGCCACAGGGTCGGCTCGGATGAACACTGAAGCTTTCTTT. Translating gives CASSATGSARMNTEAFF.

CDR3 DNA sequence: TGTGCCAGCAGCTTTTCGGGGGGGGCCTACGAGCAGTACTTC. The encoded protein is CASSFSGGAYEQYF. This chain joins TRBV11-2 and TRBJ2-7; 8 bases align to TRBD2. The CDR3 extends over 14 amino acids. The germline V gene encodes CDR1 SGHAT and CDR2 FQNNGV. The J segment lost 2 bases and the V segment lost 3 bases, leaving 3 bases of the junction unmatched. Full variable domain (outside the CDR3, taken from reference TRBV11-2 and TRBJ2-7): EAGVAQSPRYKIIEKRQSVAFWCNPISGHATLYWYQQILGQGPKLLIQFQNNGVVDDSQLPKDRFSAERLKGVDSTLKIQPAKLEDSAVYLCASSFSGGAYEQYFGPGTRLTVT.

V is TRBV27 and J is TRBJ2-7; 9 nucleotides line up with TRBD1. V gave up 6 bases and J gave up 3 bases; unmatched junction bases: 9. The CDR3 has 15 amino acids. Germline lookup yields CDR1 MNHEY and CDR2 SMNVEV (reference sequence). CDR3 DNA sequence: TGTGCCAGCAGCACTAGGACAGGGGTTTTCTACGAGCAGTACTTC. It translates to CASSTRTGVFYEQYF.

V and J are TRBV5-1 and TRBJ2-3; tentatively, D is TRBD2 (5 bases). V was shortened by 5 bases and J by 3 bases, with 13 bases between the two germline ends. Germline assignment: CDR1 SGHRS and CDR2 YFSETQ. This CDR3 comprises 14 residues. The CDR3 region is CASRVGIATDTQYF. In DNA, the CDR3 is TGCGCCAGCAGGGTAGGGATAGCGACAGATACGCAGTATTTT.

The chain combines TRBV6-5 with TRBJ2-1, with TRBD1 matching over 9 bases. Trimming at V came to 6 bases and at J to 9 bases, leaving 6 bases not matched to a gene. The length of the CDR3 is 13 residues. The germline CDR1 and CDR2 sequences are MNHEY and SVGAGI. The CDR3 reads CASRRTGEGEQFF. The CDR3, as DNA: TGTGCCAGCAGACGGACAGGGGAGGGTGAGCAGTTCTTC.

This sequence joins TRBV7-7 and TRBJ2-5; TRBD2 might be the D (6 bases). This CDR3 is built from 15 residues. Trimming took 1 base from V and 2 from J, leaving 11 bases between them. The germline CDR1 and CDR2 sequences are SSHAT and FNYEAQ (reference sequence). The CDR3 coding sequence is TGTGCCAGCAGCTTAGGCGGGACTTCGCAAGAGACCCAGTACTTC. This translates into CASSLGGTSQETQYF.

This chain joins TRBV6-5 and TRBJ1-5; 7 positions agree with TRBD1. The germline V gene has CDR1 MNHEY and CDR2 SVGAGI. CDR3 length: 13 amino acids. Germline trimming cut 8 bases from V and 5 bases from J; bases unmatched to any gene: 6. The CDR3 here is CASRDSDYQPQHF. DNA for the CDR3: TGTGCCAGCCGGGACAGCGACTATCAGCCCCAGCATTTT.

The gene calls are TRBV9 and TRBJ2-7; D perhaps matches TRBD2 (6 bases). The V end lost 4 bases, the J end lost 2 bases, and 19 bases lay between the germline ends. This CDR3 region has 16 residues. The germline V gene encodes CDR1 SGDLS and CDR2 YYNGEE. CDR3 sequence (DNA): TGTGCCAGCAGCCCCTCGGCTGCGGGGCACCCCTACGAGCAGTACTTC. This codes for CASSPSAAGHPYEQYF.

The chain uses TRBV7-2 and TRBJ1-1; D uncertain. Trimming shortened V by 2 bases and J by 2 bases, and 12 bases separated the two germline ends. This CDR3 comprises 15 residues. Looked up from germline, CDR1 is SGHTA and CDR2 is FQGNSA. CDR3 DNA sequence: TGTGCCAGCAGCTTACCGGGGTTGGCAAACACTGAAGCTTTCTTT. Translation gives CASSLPGLANTEAFF. The variable domain in full, completed from reference TRBV7-2 and TRBJ1-1, reads GAGVSQSPSNKVTEKGKDVELRCDPISGHTALYWYRQSLGQGLEFLIYFQGNSAPDKSGLPSDRFSAERTGGSVSTLTIQRTQQEDSAVYLCASSLPGLANTEAFFGQGTRLTVV.

V is TRBV6-1 and J is TRBJ2-7; D gene ambiguous. There are 12 residues in the CDR3. The germline gives CDR1 MNHNS, CDR2 SASEGT. The V end lost 11 bases, the J end lost 3 bases, and 14 bases lay between the germline ends. The CDR3 sequence is CAVGRTYYEQYF. The DNA of the CDR3 is TGTGCCGTTGGACGAACGTACTACGAGCAGTACTTC.

The chain combines TRBV6-6 with TRBJ2-7, with 7 bases identical to TRBD1. The CDR3 extends over 14 amino acids. V lost 0 bases to trimming and J lost 2 bases; unmatched junction nucleotides: 1. Germline loops: CDR1 MNHNY, CDR2 SVGAGI (reference sequence). CDR3: CASSYSTGPYEQYF. The CDR3 bases are TGTGCCAGCAGTTACTCGACAGGGCCCTACGAGCAGTACTTC.

The J gene is TRBJ2-5, the V gene TRBV7-9; TRBD1 agrees at 8 bases. V trimming: 5 bases; J trimming: 5 bases; junction bases outside the gene matches: 10. In germline, CDR1 is SEHNR, CDR2 FQNEAQ (reference sequence). The CDR3 has 15 amino acids. The CDR3 loop is CASSQDRGLGETQYF. CDR3 coding DNA: TGTGCCAGCAGCCAAGACAGGGGTTTGGGCGAGACCCAGTACTTC.